This TCR beta chain was captured in a study of T cell responses to AZD1222 COVID-19 vaccine. A word on this clone: Its antigen is as yet unknown.

Study conclusions and caveats: At study baseline, merely five or six AZD1222 recipients were seropositive. Donors were mostly white British, more females; clonal diversity possibly underestimated. With dominance at 160-218 and 743-854, vaccine-associated CD4 TCRs spanned spike. The study reported that nearly half of spike-specific TCRs target unmutated variant regions.

V lost 1 base and J 0 bases, leaving 4 bases between the germline ends. This CDR3 spans 13 amino acids. Germline assignment: CDR1 LGHNT and CDR2 FRNRAP. Here immunoSEQ multiplex PCR was the method, and the copy in TCRdb shows in-frame clones only, minus some. The data contain about 150,000 clones, nearly 95% of them singletons. The genes are TRBV12-5 and TRBJ2-7; D gene unclear. The origin of this receptor is an adult in good health. The sample consisted of peripheral blood, taken on day 0 of AZD1222 vaccination. CDR3 in DNA: TGTGCTAGTGGTTTGGAGATCTCCTACGAGCAGTACTTC. Its protein product is CASGLEISYEQYF.